This is a list of T cell receptor beta chains from one sample in a study of OX40 agonist ivuxolimab in advanced cancers. Generated by immunoSEQ multiplex PCR, the TCRdb table keeps only in-frame clones and is missing some. The sample lists 84,000 or so clones, roughly 80% occurring once. This sample comprised CD4+ or CD8+ T cells sorted from blood, obtained in a trial of the OX40 agonist ivuxolimab. The receptors were gathered from an adult with an advanced solid tumor such as melanoma, head and neck, liver or kidney cancer. CDR3s include the opening cysteine and the closing phenylalanine or tryptophan. A clone size is listed for some rows: how often the clone was seen (once, few, many), or a class if it is expanded.

>NA|15|TRBV5-6|TRBJ2-1
CASSLGLAGGGEQFF
>NA|12|TRBV29-1|TRBJ1-1
CSVSRGNTEAFF
>NA|16|TRBV5-6|TRBJ1-2
CASSSFGTGFDYGYTF
>few|14|TRBV2|TRBJ1-5
CASSEAYPNQPQHF
>few|14|TRBV2|TRBJ1-2
CASRRTGTNYGYTF
>NA|15|TRBV13|TRBJ2-2
CASRAFSRDTGELFF
>once|15|TRBV9|TRBJ1-2
CASSTRQGSNYGYTF
>NA|14|TRBV4-3|TRBJ1-2
CASSQDAGNYGYTF
>NA|14|TRBV18|TRBJ1-1
CASSPSFRDTEAFF
>NA|12|TRBV28|TRBJ1-1
CASGKGPTEAFF
>once|15|TRBV4-3|TRBJ1-2
CASSQDPLPDYGYTF
>NA|15|TRBV30|TRBJ2-1
CAWTVRGRESNEQFF
>NA|14|TRBV18|TRBJ1-1
CASSRDRGGTEAFF
>NA|16|TRBV5-4|TRBJ2-4
CASSPELGGGRNIQYF
>NA|15|TRBV4-2|TRBJ1-5
CASSQKDGDNQPQHF
>NA|12|TRBV10-1|TRBJ1-2
CASSDGGIGYTF
>NA|13|TRBV11-2|TRBJ2-2
CASTSANTGELFF
>NA|12|TRBV27|TRBJ1-6
CASSFLNSPLHF
>NA|14|TRBV15|TRBJ1-1
CATSRPGRSTEAFF
>NA|16|TRBV7-9|TRBJ2-3
CASSVGGTGGTDTQYF
>NA|16|TRBV9|TRBJ1-6
CASSSNTPNGNSPLHF
>NA|14|TRBV7-2|TRBJ1-2
CASSLETFNYGYTF
>NA|15|TRBV28|TRBJ2-1
CASSSAAGGWNEQFF
>NA|15|TRBV4-3|TRBJ2-3
CASSQDQGVTDTQYF
>NA|12|TRBV2|TRBJ2-1
CASTAGGDEQFF
>NA|12|TRBV6-1|TRBJ2-1
CASSEETNKQFF
>once|16|TRBV7-3|TRBJ2-3
CASSLTGKAGADTQYF
>once|14|TRBV5-8|TRBJ2-2
CASSLSWGTGELFF
>few|15|TRBV5-1|TRBJ2-1
CASSLNTGSANEQFF
>NA|15|TRBV7-6|TRBJ1-4
CASSLGNSEGEKLFF
>NA|15|TRBV9|TRBJ2-7
CASSVGGGRGYEQYF
>few|14|TRBV7-9|TRBJ1-2
CASSSLSGGYGYTF
>once|17|TRBV28|TRBJ2-3
CASSLYATGGGTDTQYF
>NA|16|TRBV15|TRBJ1-4
CATSRDYQAIREKLFF
>NA|14|TRBV15|TRBJ1-1
CATSLDRMGIEAFF
>NA|12|TRBV29-1|TRBJ1-1
CSGMTGGTEAFF
>once|17|TRBV18|TRBJ2-5
CASSPYFGTSGGETQYF
>few|11|TRBV29-1|TRBJ1-1
CSSAVDTEAFF
>NA|14|TRBV4-2|TRBJ2-7
CASSQERMGYEQYF
>NA|15|TRBV5-1|TRBJ1-4
CASSLEVGPGEKLFF
>NA|15|TRBV5-5|TRBJ1-3
CASSFGPIAGNTIYF
>NA|15|TRBV28|TRBJ2-2
CASSLGADNTGELFF
>NA|19|TRBV5-1|TRBJ1-5
CASSLGARSGTEDNQPQHF
>NA|12|TRBV6-6|TRBJ2-1
CASSYGQQEQFF
>NA|14|TRBV5-1|TRBJ2-3
CASKGGGHTDTQYF
>NA|15|TRBV7-2|TRBJ2-1
CASSTYTSVGNEQFF
>NA|16|TRBV5-1|TRBJ2-7
CASSWSSGGIQYEQYF
>NA|12|TRBV30|TRBJ2-7
CAWSAGGREQYF